This T cell receptor beta chain was found in a study of OX40 agonist ivuxolimab in advanced cancers. The study's findings and limits: Clonal expansion was among the lowest in partial responders at 0.1-3.0 mg/kg, especially CD8+. A proportion of nonresponders additionally exhibited low normalized T-cell clonal expansion.

TCRdb keeps only in-frame clones here, not all; method: immunoSEQ multiplex PCR. The top ten clones hold over 0.4% of a sample with about 98,000 clones, around 88% of them seen once. For this clone: Its cognate antigen is unknown.

This TCR was sampled from an adult with an advanced solid tumor such as melanoma, head and neck, liver or kidney cancer. The source material was CD4+ or CD8+ T cells sorted from blood, sampled in a trial of the OX40 agonist ivuxolimab.

The CDR3 region is CASSPGTGMYNEQFF. Here the CDR3 DNA reads TGTGCCAGCTCTCCCGGGACAGGAATGTACAATGAGCAGTTCTTC. J is TRBJ2-1 and V is TRBV18, with 8 bases lining up with TRBD1. CDR3 length equals 15 residues. The V segment lost 6 bases and the J segment 4 bases; nucleotides outside the gene matches: 8. Germline V gives CDR1 KGHSH, CDR2 LQKENI.